This is a list of T cell receptor beta chains from one sample in a study of T cell responses to AZD1222 COVID-19 vaccine. Measured with immunoSEQ multiplex PCR; TCRdb has only the in-frame clones, and not every one. Among approximately 210,000 clones listed, approximately 93% were seen once. This sample comprised peripheral blood, obtained 28 days after the second AZD1222 dose. The receptors come from an adult who received the AZD1222 COVID-19 vaccine. The CDR3 runs from the conserved cysteine through the conserved F or W. The order of the fields is J gene, V gene, clone size, D gene, CDR3 protein, CDR3 DNA. The D gene is left open where the match is weak. Only part of the rows carry a size: once, few, many, or a class if the clone is expanded.

J gene: TRBJ1-1
V gene: TRBV28
clone size: -
D gene: -
CDR3 protein: CASSRRGTEAFF
CDR3 DNA: TGTGCCAGCAGCCGCAGGGGAACTGAAGCTTTCTTT

J gene: TRBJ2-7
V gene: TRBV5-1
clone size: -
D gene: TRBD1
CDR3 protein: CASSNRDRDLYEQYF
CDR3 DNA: TGCGCCAGCAGCAACCGGGACAGGGACCTCTACGAGCAGTACTTC

J gene: TRBJ2-5
V gene: TRBV10-3
clone size: once
D gene: -
CDR3 protein: CAISEGRDGETQYF
CDR3 DNA: TGTGCCATCAGTGAAGGACGGGATGGAGAGACCCAGTACTTC

J gene: TRBJ1-2
V gene: TRBV30
clone size: -
D gene: -
CDR3 protein: CAWSLEGYGYTF
CDR3 DNA: TGTGCCTGGAGTCTGGAGGGTTATGGCTACACCTTC

J gene: TRBJ2-1
V gene: TRBV11-3
clone size: once
D gene: TRBD1
CDR3 protein: CASSFSRDRDFPYNEQFF
CDR3 DNA: TGTGCCAGCAGCTTTTCCCGGGACAGGGATTTCCCCTACAATGAGCAGTTCTTC

J gene: TRBJ2-7
V gene: TRBV6-6
clone size: -
D gene: -
CDR3 protein: CASSGQSSYEQYF
CDR3 DNA: TGTGCCAGCAGCGGACAGAGCTCCTACGAGCAGTACTTC

J gene: TRBJ2-5
V gene: TRBV27
clone size: -
D gene: TRBD2
CDR3 protein: CASSNWTRTAQYF
CDR3 DNA: TGTGCCAGCAGCAACTGGACTAGGACGGCCCAGTACTTC

J gene: TRBJ2-7
V gene: TRBV30
clone size: -
D gene: -
CDR3 protein: CAWSPRATGTATYEQYF
CDR3 DNA: TGTGCCTGGAGTCCCAGGGCAACGGGGACGGCCACCTACGAGCAGTACTTC

J gene: TRBJ2-3
V gene: TRBV28
clone size: -
D gene: TRBD2
CDR3 protein: CASSSQVAGGWADTQYF
CDR3 DNA: TGTGCCAGCAGTTCCCAAGTAGCGGGAGGGTGGGCAGATACGCAGTATTTT

J gene: TRBJ1-1
V gene: TRBV19
clone size: few
D gene: -
CDR3 protein: CATRVTQSTEAFF
CDR3 DNA: TGTGCCACTAGGGTAACTCAAAGCACTGAAGCTTTCTTT

J gene: TRBJ2-7
V gene: TRBV24-1
clone size: -
D gene: -
CDR3 protein: CATSDTSIYEQYF
CDR3 DNA: TGTGCCACCAGTGATACTAGTATCTACGAGCAGTACTTC